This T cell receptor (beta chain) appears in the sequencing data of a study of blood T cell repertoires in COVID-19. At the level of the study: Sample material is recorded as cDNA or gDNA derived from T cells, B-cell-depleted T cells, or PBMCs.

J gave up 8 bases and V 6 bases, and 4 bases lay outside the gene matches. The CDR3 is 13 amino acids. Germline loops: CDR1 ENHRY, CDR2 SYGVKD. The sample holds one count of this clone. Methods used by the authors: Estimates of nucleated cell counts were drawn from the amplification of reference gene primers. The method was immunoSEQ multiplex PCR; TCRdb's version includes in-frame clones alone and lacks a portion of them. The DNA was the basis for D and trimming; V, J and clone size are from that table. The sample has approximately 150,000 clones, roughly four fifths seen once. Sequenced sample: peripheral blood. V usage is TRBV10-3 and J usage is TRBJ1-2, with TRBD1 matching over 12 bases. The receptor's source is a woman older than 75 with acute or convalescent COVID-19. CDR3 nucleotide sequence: TGTGCCATCAGGGGACAGGGGGCAGAAGGCTACACCTTC. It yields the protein CAIRGQGAEGYTF.